The following is a TCR beta chain sequence with its context. Antigen unknown. The data belong to a study of Graves' ophthalmopathy and Graves' hyperthyroidism. Study-wide background: Hyperthyroidism was classified as stable if no ophthalmopathy occurred within 18 months of follow-up. Whole-study findings and limits: Most expanded clonotypes from thyroid (those above 0.001 frequency) were also found in blood.

This CDR3 spans 20 amino acids. V was shortened by 5 bases and J by 0 bases, with 23 bases between the two germline ends. Germline-derived CDR1 and CDR2 are ENHRY and SYGVKD. Researchers took RNA transcripts and amplified TCR beta CDR3 regions from them. Second-round multiplex PCR came after a first-round RT-PCR that employed HTBI primers. TCRdb reprocessed the multiplex PCR reads with MiXCR, giving one entry per CDR3 protein. The repertoire consists of 900,000 to 1,200,000 distinct CDR3 sequences, with 35% to 40% occurring once and the leading ten covering more than 9.5%. Material for sequencing was peripheral blood or thyroid tissue (not recorded which). The receptor comes from an adult man with Graves' hyperthyroidism. The V call is TRBV10-3, the J call TRBJ1-6; a possible D gene is TRBD1 (6 bases). CDR3 sequence reads: CAISKDPLTGLHSYNSPLHF. As DNA, the CDR3 is TGTGCCATCAGTAAAGATCCCTTGACAGGTCTGCACTCCTATAATTCACCCCTCCACTTT.